What follows is one T cell receptor (beta chain) and its context. The antigen remains undetermined. The data derive from a study of chemoradiotherapy in HPV16-positive cancers. Study-level information: Candidate HPV-specific clones and shared TCR motifs came from a couple of HPV16-positive patients. Study-level findings and limits: For HPV16-positive patients, expanding HPV-responsive T cells associated with longer recurrence-free survival.

Some clones are missing from TCRdb's copy, which holds only in-frame ones; the method was immunoSEQ multiplex PCR. The profile covers 50,000 to 55,000 clones, with around nine tenths appearing a single time and around 3.3% taken by the ten largest. Repertoires were sampled repeatedly during chemoradiotherapy. The V gene lost 4 bases and the J gene lost 4 bases, with 18 bases spanning the gap. The length of the CDR3 is 16 residues. Germline V CDR1 and CDR2: SGHTA, FQGTGA. The clonotype originates from a human donor with HPV-associated anogenital cancer. The V gene is TRBV7-3, the J gene TRBJ2-3; D may be TRBD1 or TRBD2 (6 bases each). This sample comprised blood, obtained from a patient who underwent chemoradiotherapy. CDR3 residues: CASSSNVRGGADTQYF. CDR3 DNA: TGTGCCAGCAGCTCGAACGTCAGGGGCGGGGCAGATACGCAGTATTTT. Full variable domain (missing parts from reference TRBV7-3 and TRBJ2-3): GAGVSQTPSNKVTEKGKYVELRCDPISGHTALYWYRQSLGQGPEFLIYFQGTGAADDSGLPNDRFFAVRPEGSVSTLKIQRTERGDSAVYLCASSSNVRGGADTQYFGPGTRLTVL.